This T cell receptor (beta chain) derives from a study of cytomegalovirus exposure and HLA in healthy donors. The wider study: Later, an analysis reported that the 130 or so validation repertoires had used the same platform as the roughly 700 first-cohort repertoires.

The count of this clone is one. Profiling relied on immunoSEQ multiplex PCR, and the TCRdb table lists in-frame clones only, not all of them. The sample records about 64,000 clones, about 95% being singletons. The CDR3 sequence is 16 residues long. Germline V gives CDR1 SGHVS, CDR2 FQNEAQ. V lost 5 bases and J lost 2; bases outside the gene matches: 9. From the roughly 120-subject validation cohort, which was separate from the roughly 700-subject first cohort, the donors were drawn. The rearrangement uses TRBV7-8 and TRBJ2-3; 8 nucleotides align to TRBD1. The sample comprised PBMCs. The sequence came from a woman aged 18-30 years in good health and CMV-seropositive. The CDR3: CASSGKGQALTDTQYF. The CDR3 bases are TGTGCCAGCAGCGGTAAGGGACAGGCGCTCACAGATACGCAGTATTTT.